This is a list of T cell receptor beta chains from one sample in a study of control samples from healthy donors and cancer patients. TCRdb keeps only in-frame clones here, not all; method: immunoSEQ multiplex PCR. The sample lists about 14,000 clones; approximately 80% were seen once. Input material: formalin-fixed, paraffin-embedded tissue. The source of these receptors is a female donor with lung cancer. CDR3s include the opening cysteine and the closing phenylalanine or tryptophan. The D gene is left open where the match is weak. Part of the rows lack a size; the others show once, few, many or a class for expanded clones.

D	V	J	size	CDR3	DNA
NA	TRBV5-5	TRBJ2-1	NA	CASSSHYSNEQFF	TGTGCCAGCAGCTCCCACTATAGCAATGAGCAGTTCTTC
NA	TRBV5-1	TRBJ2-7	NA	CASSLDSQGWYEQYF	TGCGCCAGCAGCTTGGATTCCCAGGGGTGGTACGAGCAGTACTTC
NA	TRBV9	TRBJ2-1	NA	CASSVSSSSSYNEQFF	TGTGCCAGCAGCGTAAGTAGTAGTAGCTCCTACAATGAGCAGTTCTTC
TRBD2	TRBV4-1	TRBJ2-7	NA	CASSQSGRGGSHEQYF	TGCGCCAGCAGCCAATCGGGGCGGGGGGGCAGCCACGAGCAGTACTTC
NA	TRBV7-2	TRBJ1-2	NA	CASSFGMAHGYTF	TGTGCCAGCAGCTTTGGCATGGCGCATGGCTACACCTTC
TRBD2	TRBV6-6	TRBJ2-7	NA	CASSYSWGGAYEQYF	TGTGCCAGCAGTTACTCGTGGGGGGGGGCCTACGAGCAGTACTTC
NA	TRBV7-8	TRBJ1-5	once	CASSLVGGNQPQHF	TGTGCCAGCAGCTTAGTTGGTGGCAATCAGCCCCAGCATTTT
TRBD2	TRBV5-4	TRBJ2-7	NA	CASSSLTSGGSYEQYF	TGTGCCAGCAGCTCCCTGACTAGCGGGGGGTCCTACGAGCAGTACTTC
NA	TRBV6-5	TRBJ2-7	NA	CASTPQGGAGYEQYF	TGTGCCAGCACCCCCCAAGGGGGGGCGGGGTACGAGCAGTACTTC
NA	TRBV6-1	TRBJ1-5	few	CASSEAGGTQPQHF	TGTGCCAGCAGTGAAGCGGGGGGGACTCAGCCCCAGCATTTT
TRBD2	TRBV27	TRBJ2-1	NA	CASSYAGGILEQFF	TGTGCCAGCAGTTACGCGGGGGGGATCCTTGAGCAGTTCTTC
TRBD2	TRBV13	TRBJ2-7	once	CASSSSRAGGTEQYF	TGTGCCAGCAGCTCCTCTCGGGCGGGAGGTACCGAGCAGTACTTC
NA	TRBV6-5	TRBJ1-1	once	CASKRRNTEAFF	TGTGCCAGCAAGCGACGGAACACTGAAGCTTTCTTT
TRBD2	TRBV7-9	TRBJ2-3	NA	CASSALAGVGDTQYF	TGTGCCAGCAGCGCACTAGCGGGGGTCGGGGATACGCAGTATTTT
TRBD2	TRBV5-1	TRBJ2-2	NA	CASSLSPLAGGRGELFF	TGCGCCAGCAGCCTAAGCCCACTAGCGGGGGGCCGCGGGGAGCTGTTTTTT
NA	TRBV10-1	TRBJ1-1	NA	CASSESREDRRNTEAFF	TGCGCCAGCAGTGAGTCGAGAGAGGACCGACGGAACACTGAAGCTTTCTTT
NA	TRBV30	TRBJ2-5	few	CAWSGWWEPQETQYF	TGTGCCTGGAGTGGGTGGTGGGAGCCCCAAGAGACCCAGTACTTC
NA	TRBV12-5	TRBJ2-7	NA	CASGLAGAYEQYF	TGTGCTAGTGGTTTAGCGGGCGCGTACGAGCAGTACTTC
NA	TRBV6-2/TRBV6-3	TRBJ2-4	NA	CASSYKTRDWYF	TGTGCCAGCAGTTATAAAACTCGAGATTGGTACTTC
NA	TRBV5-8	TRBJ2-1	once	CASSLAKFTDYNEQFF	TGTGCCAGCAGCTTGGCCAAGTTTACGGACTACAATGAGCAGTTCTTC
TRBD2	TRBV7-2	TRBJ2-3	NA	CASSLGASGGSTDTQYF	TGTGCCAGCAGCTTAGGGGCTAGCGGGGGGAGCACAGATACGCAGTATTTT
NA	TRBV19	TRBJ2-7	NA	CASKSQDSVEQYF	TGTGCCAGTAAGTCCCAGGACTCGGTCGAGCAGTACTTC
NA	TRBV18	TRBJ1-3	few	CASSPPGDGNTIYF	TGTGCCAGCTCACCACCGGGGGATGGAAACACCATATATTTT
NA	TRBV5-1	TRBJ2-7	NA	CASSLQGSRYEQYF	TGCGCCAGCAGCCTTCAGGGTTCGCGGTACGAGCAGTACTTC
TRBD2	TRBV13	TRBJ2-5	NA	CASSPSGSGGSETQYF	TGTGCCAGCAGCCCTAGCGGGTCCGGGGGGTCGGAGACCCAGTACTTC
NA	TRBV19	TRBJ2-1	NA	CASSIGRRQILGGTYNEQFF	TGTGCCAGTAGTATAGGGAGACGACAGATCTTGGGCGGGACCTACAATGAGCAGTTCTTC
NA	TRBV4-2	TRBJ2-1	NA	CASSREGRGSANEQFF	TGTGCCAGCAGCCGAGAGGGGAGAGGCTCTGCCAATGAGCAGTTCTTC
TRBD1	TRBV6-2/TRBV6-3	TRBJ1-1	NA	CASSNQGVLTEAFF	TGTGCCAGCAGTAACCAGGGGGTACTTACTGAAGCTTTTTTT
TRBD1	TRBV5-1	TRBJ1-1	NA	CASSLGGTGITEAFF	TGCGCCAGCAGCTTGGGTGGGACAGGGATCACTGAAGCTTTCTTT
NA	TRBV10-3	TRBJ1-1	NA	CAIRGQLNTEAFF	TGTGCCATCAGGGGGCAGTTGAACACTGAAGCTTTCTTT
NA	TRBV7-2	TRBJ1-2	NA	CASSRTGINYGYTF	TGTGCCAGCAGTAGGACGGGGATTAACTATGGCTACACCTTC
NA	TRBV7-9	TRBJ2-1	few	CASSLVWSGYINEQFF	TGTGCCAGCAGCTTAGTTTGGTCTGGGTATATCAATGAGCAGTTCTTC
TRBD1	TRBV24-1	TRBJ2-3	NA	CATSGGTGMTDTQYF	TGTGCCACCAGTGGAGGGACAGGGATGACAGATACGCAGTATTTT
TRBD1	TRBV5-1	TRBJ1-5	NA	CASSQDRGGQPQHF	TGCGCCAGCAGCCAGGACAGGGGAGGTCAGCCCCAGCATTTT
NA	TRBV19	TRBJ1-1	NA	CASSPLESNTEAFF	TGTGCCAGTAGTCCACTCGAGTCGAACACTGAAGCTTTCTTT